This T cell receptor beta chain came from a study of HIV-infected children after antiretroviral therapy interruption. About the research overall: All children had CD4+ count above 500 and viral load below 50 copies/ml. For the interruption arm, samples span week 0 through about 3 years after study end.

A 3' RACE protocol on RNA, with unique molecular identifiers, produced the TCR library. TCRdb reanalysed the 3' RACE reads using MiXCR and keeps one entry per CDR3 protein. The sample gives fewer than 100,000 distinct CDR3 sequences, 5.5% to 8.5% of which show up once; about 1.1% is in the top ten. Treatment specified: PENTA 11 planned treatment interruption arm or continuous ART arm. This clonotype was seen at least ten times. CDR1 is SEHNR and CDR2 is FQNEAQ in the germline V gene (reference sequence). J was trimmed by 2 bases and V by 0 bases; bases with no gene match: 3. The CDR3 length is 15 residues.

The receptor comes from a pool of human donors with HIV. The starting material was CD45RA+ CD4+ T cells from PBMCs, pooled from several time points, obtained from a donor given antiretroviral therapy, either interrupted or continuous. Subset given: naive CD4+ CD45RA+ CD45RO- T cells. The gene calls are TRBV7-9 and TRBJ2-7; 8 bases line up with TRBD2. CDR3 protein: CASSLATAGAYEQYF. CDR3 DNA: TGTGCCAGCAGCTTAGCGACAGCGGGGGCCTACGAGCAGTACTTC.